The rows below give T cell receptor beta chains drawn from one sample of a study of cytomegalovirus exposure and HLA in healthy donors. The method was immunoSEQ multiplex PCR; TCRdb's version includes in-frame clones alone and lacks a portion of them. The sample shows some 110,000 clones, approximately 81% of them seen only once. Sequencing was done on a sample of PBMCs. The receptors derive from a man under 40 in good health and CMV-seropositive. Each CDR3 is given with its conserved first and last residue. D genes are given only for firm matches. Some rows mark clone size as missing; the rest say once, few, many or name a class of expanded clone.

V	D	size	J	DNA	CDR3
TRBV6-1	NA	NA	TRBJ1-4	TGTGCCAGCAGTGAAAGGTCTAGCACAACTAATGAAAAACTGTTTTTT	CASSERSSTTNEKLFF
TRBV5-4	NA	NA	TRBJ1-2	TGTGCCAACAGTCCTTCGTCAGGGAATGGTGGCTACACCTTC	CANSPSSGNGGYTF
TRBV28	TRBD2	NA	TRBJ2-3	TGTGCCAGCAGTTCCCTCGGAGTAGCGGGATTCACAGATACGCAGTATTTT	CASSSLGVAGFTDTQYF
TRBV5-5	NA	NA	TRBJ2-7	TGTGCCAGCAGCTTGGAACCCCCAGGGTACTACGAGCAGTACTTC	CASSLEPPGYYEQYF
TRBV2	NA	NA	TRBJ1-1	TGTGCCACGGCGGTACCTCCGTTGAACACTGAAGCTTTCTTT	CATAVPPLNTEAFF
TRBV7-2	NA	once	TRBJ1-2	TGTGCCAGCAGCTTAGACTCCGGGCAGGGCGTCGATGGCTACACCTTC	CASSLDSGQGVDGYTF
TRBV7-2	NA	NA	TRBJ1-5	TGTGCCAGCAGCGAGGGGGGGAAGCTCAATCAGCCCCAGCATTTT	CASSEGGKLNQPQHF
TRBV2	NA	NA	TRBJ1-5	TGTGCCAGCAGAAGGAGGGCGAGCAATCAGCCCCAGCATTTT	CASRRRASNQPQHF
TRBV6-1	NA	few	TRBJ1-1	TGTGCCTCTACCAGAACAGGGTGGATGGCTGAAGCTTTCTTT	CASTRTGWMAEAFF
TRBV28	NA	NA	TRBJ2-7	TGTGCCAGCTCTCGCGGCGTAATAACGGGATACGAGCAGTACTTC	CASSRGVITGYEQYF
TRBV9	NA	NA	TRBJ1-5	TGTGCCAGCAGCCATAGTGGGGCAAGGGATCAGCCCCAGCATTTT	CASSHSGARDQPQHF
TRBV27	TRBD1	NA	TRBJ2-7	TGTGCCAGCAGTCCTTCAGCCGGGACAGGGGTTTCGGGGTCCTACGAGCAGTACTTC	CASSPSAGTGVSGSYEQYF
TRBV7-3	NA	NA	TRBJ1-1	TGTGCCAGCAGCCCAAGCACCCGGGGGACTGAAGCTTTCTTT	CASSPSTRGTEAFF
TRBV7-9	TRBD1	NA	TRBJ1-4	TGTGCCAGCAGCCTTCGGGACAGGGAAAGACTGTTTTTT	CASSLRDRERLFF
TRBV6-5	NA	NA	TRBJ2-5	TGTGCCAGCAGCCGCGGACAGAGGGAGACCCAGTACTTC	CASSRGQRETQYF
TRBV6-1	TRBD1	NA	TRBJ2-7	TGTGCCAGCAGCTCCGGACAGGGGATGTCCTACGAGCAGTACTTC	CASSSGQGMSYEQYF
TRBV28	TRBD2	NA	TRBJ2-1	TGTGCCAGCAGCCCAGGGACTAGTCCCTACAATGAGCAGTTCTTC	CASSPGTSPYNEQFF
TRBV2	NA	NA	TRBJ1-2	TGTGCCAGCAATAGGGGGTGGGGCTATGGCTACACCTTC	CASNRGWGYGYTF
TRBV5-6	TRBD1	NA	TRBJ1-5	TGTGCCAGCAGCTTGGGCCAGGGGGCAGGCCAGCCCCAGCATTTT	CASSLGQGAGQPQHF
TRBV19	NA	NA	TRBJ1-2	TGTGCCAGTAGTATAGATCCGCCACAGGGAACGGGGGGCTACACCTTC	CASSIDPPQGTGGYTF
TRBV11-3	NA	NA	TRBJ2-3	TGTGCCAGTAGGACTCAAGGCACAGATACGCAGTATTTT	CASRTQGTDTQYF
TRBV29-1	TRBD1	NA	TRBJ2-1	TGCAGCGTTGATCTCAGGACAGGGTCCAATGAGCAGTTCTTC	CSVDLRTGSNEQFF
TRBV5-1	TRBD1	NA	TRBJ1-2	TGCGCCAGCAGCATGGGACAGGGGTTCGGTGGCTACACCTTC	CASSMGQGFGGYTF
TRBV20-1	NA	NA	TRBJ2-3	TGCAGTGCTGTCGACTTCGATACGCAGTATTTT	CSAVDFDTQYF
TRBV10-3	NA	NA	TRBJ1-5	TGTGCCATCAGTGAGTCTGGGGACTATAGCAATCAGCCCCAGCATTTT	CAISESGDYSNQPQHF
TRBV4-2	NA	NA	TRBJ1-5	TGTGCCAGCAGCCAAGGGCCTAGCAATCAGCCCCAGCATTTT	CASSQGPSNQPQHF
TRBV4-3	NA	NA	TRBJ1-2	TGCGCCAGCAGCCACACGCCGGGGGGTGTCACCTTC	CASSHTPGGVTF
TRBV10-1	NA	NA	TRBJ1-1	TGCGCCAGCAGTGAAGCAGGGGAAGGGTTTTTCCGACACACTGAAGCTTTCTTT	CASSEAGEGFFRHTEAFF
TRBV2	TRBD2	few	TRBJ2-7	TGTGCCAGCAAATACGCCGGGACTAGCATCGCCTACGAGCAGTACTTC	CASKYAGTSIAYEQYF